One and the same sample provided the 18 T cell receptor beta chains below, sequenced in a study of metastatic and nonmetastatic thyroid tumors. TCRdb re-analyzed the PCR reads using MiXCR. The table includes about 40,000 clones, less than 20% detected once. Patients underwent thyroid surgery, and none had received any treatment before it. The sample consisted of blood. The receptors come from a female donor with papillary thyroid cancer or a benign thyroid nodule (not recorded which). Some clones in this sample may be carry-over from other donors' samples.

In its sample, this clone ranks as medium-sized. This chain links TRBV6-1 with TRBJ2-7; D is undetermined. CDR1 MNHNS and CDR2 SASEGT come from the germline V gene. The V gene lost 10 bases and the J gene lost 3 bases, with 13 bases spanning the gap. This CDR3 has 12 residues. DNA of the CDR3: TGTGCCACCGAAACGGACGGCTACGAGCAGTACTTC. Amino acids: CATETDGYEQYF.

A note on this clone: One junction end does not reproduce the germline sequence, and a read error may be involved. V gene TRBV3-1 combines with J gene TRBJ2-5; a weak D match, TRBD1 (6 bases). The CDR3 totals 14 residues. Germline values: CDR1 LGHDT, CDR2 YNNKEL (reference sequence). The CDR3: CTSIQATGLETQYF. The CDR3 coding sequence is TGTACCAGCATCCAAGCTACAGGGCTGGAGACCCAGTACTTC.

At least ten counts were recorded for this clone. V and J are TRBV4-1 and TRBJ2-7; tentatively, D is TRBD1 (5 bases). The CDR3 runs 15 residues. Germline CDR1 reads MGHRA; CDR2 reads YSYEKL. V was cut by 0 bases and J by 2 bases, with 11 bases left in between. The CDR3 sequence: CASSQDRQNPYEQYF. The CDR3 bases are TGCGCCAGCAGCCAAGATCGACAGAATCCCTACGAGCAGTACTTC.

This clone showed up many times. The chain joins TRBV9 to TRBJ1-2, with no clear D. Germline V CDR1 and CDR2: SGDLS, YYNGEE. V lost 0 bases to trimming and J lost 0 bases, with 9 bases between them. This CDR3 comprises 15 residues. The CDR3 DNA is TGTGCCAGCAGCGTAGGTGACATAGCTAACTATGGCTACACCTTC. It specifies CASSVGDIANYGYTF. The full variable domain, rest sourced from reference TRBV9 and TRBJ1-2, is DSGVTQTPKHLITATGQRVTLRCSPRSGDLSVYWYQQSLDQGLQFLIQYYNGEERAKGNILERFSAQQFPDLHSELNLSSLELGDSALYFCASSVGDIANYGYTFGSGTRLTVV.

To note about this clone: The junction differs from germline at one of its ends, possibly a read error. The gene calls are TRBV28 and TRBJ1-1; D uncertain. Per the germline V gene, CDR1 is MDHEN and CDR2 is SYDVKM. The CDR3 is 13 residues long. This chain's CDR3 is CASNRCVNTEAFF. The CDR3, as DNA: TGTGCCAGCAATCGGTGCGTCAACACCGAAGCTTTCTTT. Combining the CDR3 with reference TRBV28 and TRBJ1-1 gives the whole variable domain DVKVTQSSRYLVKRTGEKVFLECVQDMDHENMFWYRQDPGLGLRLIYFSYDVKMKEKGDIPEGYSVSREKKERFSLILESASTNQTSMYLCASNRCVNTEAFFGQGTRLTVV.

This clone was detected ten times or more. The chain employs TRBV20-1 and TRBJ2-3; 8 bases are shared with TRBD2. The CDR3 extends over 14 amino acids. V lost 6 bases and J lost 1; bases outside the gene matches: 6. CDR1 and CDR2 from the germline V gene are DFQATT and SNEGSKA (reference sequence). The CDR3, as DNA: TGCAGTGCCCCCGATAGCGGGGGCACAGATACGCAGTATTTT. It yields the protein CSAPDSGGTDTQYF.

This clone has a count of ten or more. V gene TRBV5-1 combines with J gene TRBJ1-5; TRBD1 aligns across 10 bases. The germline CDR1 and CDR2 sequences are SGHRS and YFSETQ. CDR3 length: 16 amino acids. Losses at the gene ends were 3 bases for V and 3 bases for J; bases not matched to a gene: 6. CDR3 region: CASSWGDRGNNQPQHF. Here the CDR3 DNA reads TGCGCCAGCAGCTGGGGGGACAGGGGAAACAATCAGCCCCAGCATTTT.

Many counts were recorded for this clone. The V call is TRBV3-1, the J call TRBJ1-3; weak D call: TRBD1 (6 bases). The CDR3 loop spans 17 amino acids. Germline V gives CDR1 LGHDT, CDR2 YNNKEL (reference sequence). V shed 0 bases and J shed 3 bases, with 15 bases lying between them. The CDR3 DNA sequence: TGTGCCAGCAGCCAAGATATCAGGGGTCTGGGTGGAAACACCATATATTTT. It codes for CASSQDIRGLGGNTIYF. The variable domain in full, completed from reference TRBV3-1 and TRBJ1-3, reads DTAVSQTPKYLVTQMGNDKSIKCEQNLGHDTMYWYKQDSKKFLKIMFSYNNKELIINETVPNRFSPKSPDKAHLNLHINSLELGDSAVYFCASSQDIRGLGGNTIYFGEGSWLTVV.

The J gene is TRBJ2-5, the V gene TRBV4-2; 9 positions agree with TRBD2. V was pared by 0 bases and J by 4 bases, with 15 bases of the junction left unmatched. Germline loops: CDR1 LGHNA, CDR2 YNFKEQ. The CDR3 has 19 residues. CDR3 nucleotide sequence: TGTGCCAGCAGCCAAGATCGTGGACTAGCGCGAGGGCCAGGAGAGACCCAGTACTTC. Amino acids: CASSQDRGLARGPGETQYF.

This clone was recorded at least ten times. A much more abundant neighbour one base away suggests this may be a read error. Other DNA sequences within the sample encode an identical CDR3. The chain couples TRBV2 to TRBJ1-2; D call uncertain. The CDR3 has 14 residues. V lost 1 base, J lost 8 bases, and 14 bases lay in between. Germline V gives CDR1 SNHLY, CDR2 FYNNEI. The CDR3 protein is CASSEERTLEGYTF. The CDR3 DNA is TGTGCCAGCAGTGAAGAGCGGACCCTGGAGGGCTACACCTTC.

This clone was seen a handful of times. CDR3 in amino acids: CASSYGVDEQFF. CDR3 DNA sequence: TGTGCCAGCAGTTACGGGGTGGATGAGCAGTTCTTC. This rearrangement joins TRBV6-9 to TRBJ2-1; the D gene is possibly TRBD2 (5 bases). This CDR3 spans 12 amino acids. Germline loops: CDR1 MNHGY, CDR2 SVAAGI. The V and J ends lost 3 bases and 8 bases respectively, with 8 bases between them.

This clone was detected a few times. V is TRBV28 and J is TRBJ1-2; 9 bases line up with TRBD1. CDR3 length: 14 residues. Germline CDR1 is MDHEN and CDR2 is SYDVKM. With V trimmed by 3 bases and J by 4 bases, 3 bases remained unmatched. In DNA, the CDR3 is TGTGCCAGCAGTTTTTTGGACAGGGGCTATGGCTACACCTTC. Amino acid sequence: CASSFLDRGYGYTF.

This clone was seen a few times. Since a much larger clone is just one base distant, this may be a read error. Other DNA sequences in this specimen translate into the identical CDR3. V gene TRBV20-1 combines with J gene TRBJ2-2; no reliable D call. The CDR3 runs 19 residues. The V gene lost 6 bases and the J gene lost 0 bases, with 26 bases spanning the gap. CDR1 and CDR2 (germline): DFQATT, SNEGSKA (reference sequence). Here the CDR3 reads CSAPGPAGRALTNTGELFF. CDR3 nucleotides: TGCAGTGCCCCTGGTCCAGCCGGTAGGGCACTAACGAACACCGGGGAGCTGTTTTTT.

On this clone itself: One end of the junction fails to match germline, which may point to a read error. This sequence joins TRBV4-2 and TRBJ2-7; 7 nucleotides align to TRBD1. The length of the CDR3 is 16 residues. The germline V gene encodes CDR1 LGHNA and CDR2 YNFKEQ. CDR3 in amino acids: CASIQEVRTGLHEQYF. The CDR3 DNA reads TGTGCCAGCATCCAAGAGGTCCGGACAGGTCTCCACGAGCAGTACTTC.

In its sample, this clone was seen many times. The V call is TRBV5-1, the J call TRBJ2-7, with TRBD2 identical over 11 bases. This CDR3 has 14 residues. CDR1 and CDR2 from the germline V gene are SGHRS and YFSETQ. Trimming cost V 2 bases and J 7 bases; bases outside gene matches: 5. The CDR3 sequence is CASSLLLAGEEQYF. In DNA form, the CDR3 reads TGCGCCAGCAGCTTATTACTAGCGGGAGAAGAGCAGTACTTC.

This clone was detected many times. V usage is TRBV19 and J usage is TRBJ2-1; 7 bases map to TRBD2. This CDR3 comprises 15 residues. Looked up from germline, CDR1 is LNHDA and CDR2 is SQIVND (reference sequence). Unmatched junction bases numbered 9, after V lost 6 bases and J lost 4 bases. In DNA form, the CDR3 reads TGTGCCAGTAGCCGGATGGGAGGGAATTACAATGAGCAGTTCTTC. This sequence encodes CASSRMGGNYNEQFF.

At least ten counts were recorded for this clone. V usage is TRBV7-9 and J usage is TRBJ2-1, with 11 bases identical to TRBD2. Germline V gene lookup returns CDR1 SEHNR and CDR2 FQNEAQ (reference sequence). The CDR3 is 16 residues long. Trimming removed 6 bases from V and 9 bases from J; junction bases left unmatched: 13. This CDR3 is CASSLPLAGGPREQFF. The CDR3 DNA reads TGTGCCAGCAGTCTCCCCTTAGCGGGGGGGCCGCGTGAGCAGTTCTTC.

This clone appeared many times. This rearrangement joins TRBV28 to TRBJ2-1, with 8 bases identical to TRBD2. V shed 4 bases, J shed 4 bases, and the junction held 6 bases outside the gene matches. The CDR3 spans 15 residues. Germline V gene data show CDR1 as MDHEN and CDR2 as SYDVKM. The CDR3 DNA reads TGTGCCAGCAGTTCAAGCGGGAGACTTTACAATGAGCAGTTCTTC. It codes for CASSSSGRLYNEQFF.